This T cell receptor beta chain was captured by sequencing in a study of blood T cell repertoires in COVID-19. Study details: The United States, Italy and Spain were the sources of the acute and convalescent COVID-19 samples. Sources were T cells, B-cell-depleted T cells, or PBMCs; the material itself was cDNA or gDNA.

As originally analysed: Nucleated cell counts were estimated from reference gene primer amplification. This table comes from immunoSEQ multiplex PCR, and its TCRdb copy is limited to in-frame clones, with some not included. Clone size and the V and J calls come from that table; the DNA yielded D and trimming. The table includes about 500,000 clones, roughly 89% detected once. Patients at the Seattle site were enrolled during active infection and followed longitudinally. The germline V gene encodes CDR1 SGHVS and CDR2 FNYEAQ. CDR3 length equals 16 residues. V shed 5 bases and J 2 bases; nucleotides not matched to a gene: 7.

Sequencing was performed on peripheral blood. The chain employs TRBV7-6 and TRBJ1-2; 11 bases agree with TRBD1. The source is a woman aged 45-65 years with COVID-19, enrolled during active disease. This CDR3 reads CASSESGQGANYGYTF. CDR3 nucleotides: TGTGCCAGCAGCGAAAGCGGACAGGGGGCAAACTATGGCTACACCTTC.